This T cell receptor (beta chain) was found in a study of T cell repertoires in cytomegalovirus infection. Study as a whole: It was the public TCR beta signatures that indicated both CMV infection and matching HLA type.

Germline assignment: CDR1 SGHRS and CDR2 YFSETQ. This CDR3 is 16 amino acids long. Germline trimming cut 0 bases from V and 5 bases from J; bases unmatched to any gene: 11. Whole-study results and caveats: Dominant in the ex vivo response were TCR beta clonotypes restricted by HLA-C and specific for CMV. Cumulative public TCR beta family frequency identified carriers of CMV plus the relevant HLA.

In TCRdb, the reads were re-called with MiXCR into one record per CDR3 protein. Here the sample spans hundreds of thousands of distinct CDR3 sequences, 30% to 40% being singletons. As regards this clonotype: Its matching antigen is unknown.

This sequence was found in a human donor in good health (CMV status not recorded). Some clones in this sample may be carry-over from other donors' samples. J is TRBJ2-7 and V is TRBV5-1; 7 nucleotides line up with TRBD2. The material sequenced was PBMCs. The CDR3 spells CASSLGGLARGNEQYF. The CDR3 bases are TGCGCCAGCAGCTTGGGGGGACTGGCGCGGGGGAACGAGCAGTACTTC. The whole variable domain, remainder taken from reference TRBV5-1 and TRBJ2-7, is KAGVTQTPRYLIKTRGQQVTLSCSPISGHRSVSWYQQTPGQGLQFLFEYFSETQRNKGNFPGRFSGRQFSNSRSEMNVSTLELGDSALYLCASSLGGLARGNEQYFGPGTRLTVT.